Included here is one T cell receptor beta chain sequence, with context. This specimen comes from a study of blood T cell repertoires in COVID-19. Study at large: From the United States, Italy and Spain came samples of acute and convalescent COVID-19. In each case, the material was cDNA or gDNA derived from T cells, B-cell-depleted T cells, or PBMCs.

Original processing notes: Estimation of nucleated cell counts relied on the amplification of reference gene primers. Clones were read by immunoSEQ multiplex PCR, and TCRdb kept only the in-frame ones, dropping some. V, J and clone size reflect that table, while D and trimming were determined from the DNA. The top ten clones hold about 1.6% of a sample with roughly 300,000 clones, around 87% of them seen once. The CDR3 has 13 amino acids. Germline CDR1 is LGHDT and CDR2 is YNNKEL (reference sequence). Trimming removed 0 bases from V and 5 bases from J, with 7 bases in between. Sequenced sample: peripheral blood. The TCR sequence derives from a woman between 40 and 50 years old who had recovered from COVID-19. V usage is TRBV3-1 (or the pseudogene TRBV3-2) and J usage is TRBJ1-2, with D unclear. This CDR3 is CASSQDRTYGYTF. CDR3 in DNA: TGTGCCAGCAGCCAAGACAGAACGTATGGCTACACCTTC.